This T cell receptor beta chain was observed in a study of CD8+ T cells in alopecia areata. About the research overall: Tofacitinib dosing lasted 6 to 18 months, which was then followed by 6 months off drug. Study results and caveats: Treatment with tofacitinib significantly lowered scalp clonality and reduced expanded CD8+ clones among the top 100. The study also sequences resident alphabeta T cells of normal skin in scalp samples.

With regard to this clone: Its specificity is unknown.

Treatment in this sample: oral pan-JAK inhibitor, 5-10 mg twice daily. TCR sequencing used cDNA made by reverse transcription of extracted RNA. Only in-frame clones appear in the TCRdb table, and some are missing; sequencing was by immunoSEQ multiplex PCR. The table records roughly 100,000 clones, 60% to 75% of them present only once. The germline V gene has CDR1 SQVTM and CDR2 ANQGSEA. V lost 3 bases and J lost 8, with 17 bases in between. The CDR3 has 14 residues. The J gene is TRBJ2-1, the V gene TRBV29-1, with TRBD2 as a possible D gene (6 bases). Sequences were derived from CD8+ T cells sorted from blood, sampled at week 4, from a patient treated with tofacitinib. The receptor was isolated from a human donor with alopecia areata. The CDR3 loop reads CSVDGGGNGDEQFF. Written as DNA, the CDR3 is TGCAGCGTTGACGGCGGCGGGAATGGTGATGAGCAGTTCTTC.